The sequence of this T cell receptor (beta chain) was determined in a study of blood T cells in healthy people across ages. Study-level points and caveats: The unsorted PBMCs prevented any conclusive comparison of naive versus antigen-experienced cells.

Sample-barcoded 5' priming and a J-beta primer mix drove a second PCR of 7 to 11 cycles. TCRdb re-analysed the 5' RACE reads in MiXCR, keeping a single row per CDR3 protein. The sample carries more than 700,000 distinct CDR3 sequences, about 46% recorded once. To note about this clonotype: The antigen is not known.

CDR1 and CDR2 from the germline V gene are MNHNS and SASEGT. This CDR3 contains 14 residues. Sequencing was carried out using blood. The sequence was obtained from an elderly man in good health. The rearrangement joins TRBV6-1 to TRBJ2-5; D possibly uses TRBD1 or TRBD2 (7 bases each). The J call may be in error: the DNA end matches TRBJ2-7 better. In nucleotides, the CDR3 is TGTGCCAGCAGTATACAACAGGGGAGGGACGAGCAGTACTTC. Residues: CASSIQQGRDEQYF.